This T cell receptor (beta chain) was obtained from a study of tumor-infiltrating lymphocytes in oesophageal squamous cell carcinoma. The CDR3 is 15 amino acids. The germline CDR1 and CDR2 sequences are KGHDR and SFDVKD. This clonotype appeared many times. TCRdb analysed the PCR reads with MiXCR anew, one entry per CDR3 protein. There are more than 15,000 distinct CDR3 sequences in the sample; about 50% occur only once, and less than 45% lies in the top ten. The sequenced sample was normal esophageal tissue next to the tumor. The J gene is TRBJ2-1, the V gene TRBV24-1, with D possibly being TRBD2 (5 bases). The closer fit of TRBJ2-7 to the DNA end suggests the J call may be wrong. This sequence originates from a female donor with esophageal squamous cell carcinoma. CDR3 protein: CATSALAENYNEQYF. CDR3 nucleotides: TGTGCCACCAGTGCCCTAGCTGAGAACTACAATGAGCAGTACTTC.